The text below deals with one TCR beta chain. Full-length variable regions came from constant-region reverse primers plus semi-nested Nested Universal Primer A PCR. TCRdb redid the calling of the 5' RACE reads with MiXCR, one entry per CDR3 protein. The sample includes tens of thousands of distinct CDR3 sequences, around 30% seen only once; the top ten take approximately 4%. Sequences were obtained from tumor-infiltrating memory CD4+ T cells sorted from the breast tumor. As to subset: memory CD4+ T cells, CD4+CD45RO+CD25-. This receptor was identified in a female donor with breast cancer.

The CDR3 bases are TGTGCCAGTAGTGGGCGGACGTCAGATACGCAGTATTTT. Its translation is CASSGRTSDTQYF. The chain couples TRBV27 to TRBJ2-3; D call uncertain. The CDR3 sequence is 13 residues long. Germline-derived CDR1 and CDR2 are MNHEY and SMNVEV (reference sequence). The ends were cut back, 9 bases at V and 4 bases at J, with 14 bases in the middle.